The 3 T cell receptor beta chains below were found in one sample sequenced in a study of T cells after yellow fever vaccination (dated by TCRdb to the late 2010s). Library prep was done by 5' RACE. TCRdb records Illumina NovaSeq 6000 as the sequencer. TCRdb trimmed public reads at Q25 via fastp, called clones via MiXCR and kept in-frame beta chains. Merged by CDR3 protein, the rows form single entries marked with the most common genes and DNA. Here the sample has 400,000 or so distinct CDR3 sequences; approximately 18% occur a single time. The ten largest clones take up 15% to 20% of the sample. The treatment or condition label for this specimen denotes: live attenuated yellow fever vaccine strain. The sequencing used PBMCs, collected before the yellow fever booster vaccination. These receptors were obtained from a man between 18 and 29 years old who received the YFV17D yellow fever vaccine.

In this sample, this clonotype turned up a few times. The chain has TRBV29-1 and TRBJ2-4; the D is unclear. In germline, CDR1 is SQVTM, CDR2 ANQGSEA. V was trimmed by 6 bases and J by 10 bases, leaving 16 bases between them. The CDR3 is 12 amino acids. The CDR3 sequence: CSVTDMKLIQYF. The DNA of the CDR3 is TGCAGCGTAACAGACATGAAATTAATTCAGTACTTC.

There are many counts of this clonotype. Written as DNA, the CDR3 is TGTGCCACCAGTGATTTAACGGTTAACTATGGCTACACCTTC. Translation: CATSDLTVNYGYTF. The rearrangement links TRBV24-1 to TRBJ1-2, with D hard to call. V dropped 1 base and J dropped 1 base, with 6 bases sitting between them. CDR3 length equals 14 residues. Germline CDR1 reads KGHDR; CDR2 reads SFDVKD.

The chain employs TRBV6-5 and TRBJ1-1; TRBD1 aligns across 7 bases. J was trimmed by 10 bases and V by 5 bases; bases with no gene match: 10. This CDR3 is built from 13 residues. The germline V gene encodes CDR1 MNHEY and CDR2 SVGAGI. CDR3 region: CASSRRQGVAAFF. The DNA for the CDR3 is TGTGCCAGCAGTCGACGACAGGGCGTAGCAGCTTTCTTT.